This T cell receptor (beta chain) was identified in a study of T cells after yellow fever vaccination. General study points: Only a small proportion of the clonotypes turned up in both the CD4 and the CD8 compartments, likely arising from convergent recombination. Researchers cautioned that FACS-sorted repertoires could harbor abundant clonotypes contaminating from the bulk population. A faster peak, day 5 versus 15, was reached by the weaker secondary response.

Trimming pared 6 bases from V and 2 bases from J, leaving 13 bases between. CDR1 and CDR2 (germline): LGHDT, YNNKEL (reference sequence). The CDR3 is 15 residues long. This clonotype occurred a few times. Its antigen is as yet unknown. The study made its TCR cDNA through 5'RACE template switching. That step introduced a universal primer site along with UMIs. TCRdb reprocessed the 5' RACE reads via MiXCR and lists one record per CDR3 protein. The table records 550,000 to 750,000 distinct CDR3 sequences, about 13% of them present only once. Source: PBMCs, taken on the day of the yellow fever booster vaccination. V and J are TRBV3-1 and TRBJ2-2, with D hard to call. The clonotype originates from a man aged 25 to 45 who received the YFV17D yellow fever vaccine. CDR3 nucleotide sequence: TGTGCCAGCAGTCTTGGACGGGTCAACACCGGGGAGCTGTTTTTT. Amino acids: CASSLGRVNTGELFF.